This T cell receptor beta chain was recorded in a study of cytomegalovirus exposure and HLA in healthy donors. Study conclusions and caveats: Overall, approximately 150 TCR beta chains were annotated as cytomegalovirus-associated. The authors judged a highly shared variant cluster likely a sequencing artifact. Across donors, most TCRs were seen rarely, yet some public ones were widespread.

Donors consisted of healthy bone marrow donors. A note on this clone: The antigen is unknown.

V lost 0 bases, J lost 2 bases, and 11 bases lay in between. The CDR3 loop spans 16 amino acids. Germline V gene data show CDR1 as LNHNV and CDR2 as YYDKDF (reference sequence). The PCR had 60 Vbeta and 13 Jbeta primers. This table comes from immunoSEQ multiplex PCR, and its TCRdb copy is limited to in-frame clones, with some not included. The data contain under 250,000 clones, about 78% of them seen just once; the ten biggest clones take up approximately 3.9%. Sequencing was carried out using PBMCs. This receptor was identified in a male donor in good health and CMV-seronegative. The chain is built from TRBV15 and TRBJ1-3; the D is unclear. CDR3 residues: CATSRDAGSPGNTIYF. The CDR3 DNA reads TGTGCCACCAGCAGAGATGCGGGTTCCCCTGGAAACACCATATATTTT.